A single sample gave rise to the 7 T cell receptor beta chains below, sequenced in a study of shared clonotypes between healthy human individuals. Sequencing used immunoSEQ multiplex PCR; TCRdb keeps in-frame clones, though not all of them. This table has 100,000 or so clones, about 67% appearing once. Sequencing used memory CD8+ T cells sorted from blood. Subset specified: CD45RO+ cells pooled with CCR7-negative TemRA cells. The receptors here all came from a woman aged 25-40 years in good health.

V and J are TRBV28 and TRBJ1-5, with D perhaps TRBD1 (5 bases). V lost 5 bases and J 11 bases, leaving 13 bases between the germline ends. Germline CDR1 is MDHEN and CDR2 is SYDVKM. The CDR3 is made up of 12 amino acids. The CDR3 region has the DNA TGTGCCAGCAGTCTCGGGGCTCGGGCCCAGCATTTT. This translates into CASSLGARAQHF.

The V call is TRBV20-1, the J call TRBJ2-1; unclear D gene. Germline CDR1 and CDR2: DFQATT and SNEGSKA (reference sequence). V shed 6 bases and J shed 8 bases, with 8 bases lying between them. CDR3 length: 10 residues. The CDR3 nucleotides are TGCAGTGCGTTGAGTTATGAGCAGTTCTTC. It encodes CSALSYEQFF.

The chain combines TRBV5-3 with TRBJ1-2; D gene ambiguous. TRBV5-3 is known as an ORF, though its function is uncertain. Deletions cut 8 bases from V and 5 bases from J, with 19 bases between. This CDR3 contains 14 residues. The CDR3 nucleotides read TGTGCCAGCAGCCCCCGAGAGGGTCCGTATGGCTACACCTTC. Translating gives CASSPREGPYGYTF.

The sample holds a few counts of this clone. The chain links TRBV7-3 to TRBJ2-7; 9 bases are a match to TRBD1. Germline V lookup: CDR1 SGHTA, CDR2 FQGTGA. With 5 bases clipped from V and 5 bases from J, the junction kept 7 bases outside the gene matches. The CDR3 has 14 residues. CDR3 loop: CASSPGQGQDEQYF. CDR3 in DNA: TGTGCCAGCAGCCCCGGACAGGGGCAGGACGAGCAGTACTTC.

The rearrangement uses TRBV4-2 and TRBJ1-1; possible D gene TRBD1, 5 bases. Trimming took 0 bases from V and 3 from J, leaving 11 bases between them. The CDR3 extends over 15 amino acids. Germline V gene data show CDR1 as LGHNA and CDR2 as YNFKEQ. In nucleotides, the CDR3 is TGTGCCAGCAGCCAAGAGGCGGGGGGGGACACTGAAGCTTTCTTT. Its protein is CASSQEAGGDTEAFF.

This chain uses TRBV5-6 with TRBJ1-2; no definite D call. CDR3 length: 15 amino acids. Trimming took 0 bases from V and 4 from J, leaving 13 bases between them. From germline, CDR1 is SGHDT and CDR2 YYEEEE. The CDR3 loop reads CASSLALDVSYGYTF. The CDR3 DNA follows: TGTGCCAGCAGCTTGGCCCTGGATGTGAGCTATGGCTACACCTTC.

CDR3 sequence: CASSQSSSGTYNEQFF. The CDR3 nucleotides read TGCGCCAGCAGCCAATCTTCTAGCGGAACCTACAATGAGCAGTTCTTC. The chain recombines TRBV10-1 with TRBJ2-1; 7 bases are shared with TRBD2. The CDR3 is 16 amino acids. Trimming took 6 bases from V and 2 from J; bases not matched to a gene: 10. Looked up from germline, CDR1 is WNHNN and CDR2 is SYGVQD (reference sequence).